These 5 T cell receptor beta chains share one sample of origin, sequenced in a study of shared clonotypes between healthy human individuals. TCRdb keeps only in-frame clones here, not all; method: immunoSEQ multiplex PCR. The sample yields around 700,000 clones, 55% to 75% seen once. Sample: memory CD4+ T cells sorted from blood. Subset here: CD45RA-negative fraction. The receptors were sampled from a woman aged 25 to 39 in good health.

This CDR3 reads CASSPRLGLAGKNTGELFF. The CDR3 region has the DNA TGTGCCAGCTCACCACGCCTGGGACTAGCGGGAAAGAACACCGGGGAGCTGTTTTTT. The rearrangement links TRBV18 to TRBJ2-2, with 13 bases identical to TRBD2. CDR1 and CDR2 (germline): KGHSH, LQKENI. The CDR3 covers 19 residues. V lost 1 base to trimming and J lost 1 base; unmatched junction nucleotides: 6.

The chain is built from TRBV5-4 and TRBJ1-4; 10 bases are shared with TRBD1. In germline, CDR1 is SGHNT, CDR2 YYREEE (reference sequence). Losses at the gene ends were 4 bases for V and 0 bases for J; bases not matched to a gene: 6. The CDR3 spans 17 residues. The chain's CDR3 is CASSPGQGTATNEKLFF. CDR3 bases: TGTGCCAGCAGCCCGGGACAGGGGACTGCAACTAATGAAAAACTGTTTTTT.

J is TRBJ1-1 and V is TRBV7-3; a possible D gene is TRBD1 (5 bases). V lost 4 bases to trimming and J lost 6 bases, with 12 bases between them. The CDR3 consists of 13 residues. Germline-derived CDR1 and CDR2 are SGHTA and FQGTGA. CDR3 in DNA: TGTGCCAGCAGCTCTAACGGGGGGTCTGAAGCTTTCTTT. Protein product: CASSSNGGSEAFF.

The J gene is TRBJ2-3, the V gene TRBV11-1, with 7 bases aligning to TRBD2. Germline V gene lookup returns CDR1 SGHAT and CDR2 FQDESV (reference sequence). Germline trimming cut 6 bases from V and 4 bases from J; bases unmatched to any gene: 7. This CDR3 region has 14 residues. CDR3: CASRPRELADTQYF. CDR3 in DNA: TGTGCCAGCAGACCGCGGGAGCTCGCAGATACGCAGTATTTT.

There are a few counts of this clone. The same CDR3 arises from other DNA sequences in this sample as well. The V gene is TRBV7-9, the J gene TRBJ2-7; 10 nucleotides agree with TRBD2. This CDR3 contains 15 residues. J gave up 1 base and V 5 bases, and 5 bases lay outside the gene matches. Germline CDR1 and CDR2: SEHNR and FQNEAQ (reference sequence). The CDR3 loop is CASSLTSGVSYEQYF. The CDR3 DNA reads TGTGCCAGCAGCCTAACTAGCGGGGTTTCCTACGAGCAGTACTTC.